What follows is one T cell receptor (beta chain) and its context. Its target is not known. This sample stems from a study of T cell responses to AZD1222 COVID-19 vaccine. Overall study findings and caveats: Sampling that yielded the repertoires occurred only after the peak T cell response. Seropositivity was recorded at baseline in only a handful of AZD1222 recipients. Spike-specific TCR breadth and depth went up after people got two AZD1222 doses. Dominant at 160-218 and 743-854, vaccine-associated CD4 TCRs also spanned spike.

Only in-frame clones appear in the TCRdb table, and some are missing; sequencing was by immunoSEQ multiplex PCR. Of 100,000 to 150,000 clones in the sample, 90% were seen once. The V and J ends lost 0 bases and 0 bases respectively, with 6 bases between them. Looked up from germline, CDR1 is MRHNA and CDR2 is SNTAGT. The CDR3 is made up of 15 amino acids. The TCR sequence derives from an adult in good health. V and J are TRBV6-4 and TRBJ1-5; D call uncertain. The specimen comprised peripheral blood, sampled on day 0 of AZD1222 vaccination. In DNA form, the CDR3 reads TGTGCCAGCAGTGACTCAGGGAATAGCAATCAGCCCCAGCATTTT. This gives the protein CASSDSGNSNQPQHF.